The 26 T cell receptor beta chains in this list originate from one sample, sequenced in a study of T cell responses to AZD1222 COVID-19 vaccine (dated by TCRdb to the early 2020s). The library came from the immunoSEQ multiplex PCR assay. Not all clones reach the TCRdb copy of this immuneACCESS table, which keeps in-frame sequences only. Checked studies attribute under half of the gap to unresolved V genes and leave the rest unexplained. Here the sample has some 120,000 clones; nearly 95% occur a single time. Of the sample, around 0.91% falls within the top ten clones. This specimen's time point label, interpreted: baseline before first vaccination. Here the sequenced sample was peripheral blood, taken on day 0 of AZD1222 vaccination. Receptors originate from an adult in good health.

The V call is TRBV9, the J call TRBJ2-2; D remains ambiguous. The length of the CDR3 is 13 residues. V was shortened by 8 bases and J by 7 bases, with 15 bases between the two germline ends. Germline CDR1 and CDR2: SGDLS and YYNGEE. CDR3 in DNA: TGTGCCAGTTCTCTCCGGGCCTTCGGGGAGCTGTTTTTT. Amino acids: CASSLRAFGELFF.

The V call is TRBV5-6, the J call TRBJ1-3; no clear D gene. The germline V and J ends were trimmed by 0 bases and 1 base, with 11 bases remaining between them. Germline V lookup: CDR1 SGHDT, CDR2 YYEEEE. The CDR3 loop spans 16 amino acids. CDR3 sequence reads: CASSLELGRSGNTIYF. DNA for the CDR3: TGTGCCAGCAGCTTGGAATTGGGTCGATCTGGAAACACCATATATTTT.

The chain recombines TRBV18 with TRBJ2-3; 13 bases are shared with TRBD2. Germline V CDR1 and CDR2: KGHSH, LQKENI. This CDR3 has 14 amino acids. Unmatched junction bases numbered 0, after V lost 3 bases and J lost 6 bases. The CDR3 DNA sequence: TGTGCCAGCTCACCGGGACTAGCGGGGGATACGCAGTATTTT. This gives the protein CASSPGLAGDTQYF. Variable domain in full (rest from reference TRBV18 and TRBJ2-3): NAGVMQNPRHLVRRRGQEARLRCSPMKGHSHVYWYRQLPEEGLKFMVYLQKENIIDESGMPKERFSAEFPKEGPSILRIQQVVRGDSAAYFCASSPGLAGDTQYFGPGTRLTVL.

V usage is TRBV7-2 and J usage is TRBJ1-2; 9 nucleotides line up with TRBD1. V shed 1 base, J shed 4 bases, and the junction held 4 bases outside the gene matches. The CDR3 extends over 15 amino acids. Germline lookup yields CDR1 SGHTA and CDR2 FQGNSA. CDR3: CASSLGTGEGYGYTF. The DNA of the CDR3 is TGTGCCAGCAGCTTAGGGACAGGGGAGGGCTATGGCTACACCTTC.

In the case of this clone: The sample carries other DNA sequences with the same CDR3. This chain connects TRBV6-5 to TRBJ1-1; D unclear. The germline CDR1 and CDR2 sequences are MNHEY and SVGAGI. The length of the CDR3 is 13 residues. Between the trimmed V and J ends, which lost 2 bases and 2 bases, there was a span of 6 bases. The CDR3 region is CASSYRANTEAFF. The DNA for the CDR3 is TGTGCCAGCAGTTACAGGGCAAACACTGAAGCTTTCTTT.

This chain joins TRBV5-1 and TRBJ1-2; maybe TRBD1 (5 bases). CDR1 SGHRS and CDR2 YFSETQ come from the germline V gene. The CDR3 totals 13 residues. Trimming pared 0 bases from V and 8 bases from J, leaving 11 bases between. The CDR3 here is CASSLEGREGYTF. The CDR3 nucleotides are TGCGCCAGCAGCTTGGAGGGCAGGGAAGGCTACACCTTC.

CDR3 amino acids: CASSHRPGLYGYTF. CDR3 nucleotides: TGTGCCAGCAGCCACCGCCCGGGCCTTTATGGCTACACCTTC. V and J are TRBV3-1 (or the pseudogene TRBV3-2) and TRBJ1-2; D gene ambiguous. CDR1 and CDR2 (germline): LGHDT, YNNKEL (reference sequence). CDR3 length: 14 residues. The germline V and J ends were trimmed by 3 bases and 5 bases, with 13 bases remaining between them.

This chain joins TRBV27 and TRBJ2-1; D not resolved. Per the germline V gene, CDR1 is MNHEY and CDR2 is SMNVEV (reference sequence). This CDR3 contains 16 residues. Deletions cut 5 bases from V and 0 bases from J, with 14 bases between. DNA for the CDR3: TGTGCCAGCAGTATAGAAGGGATGGACTCCTACAATGAGCAGTTCTTC. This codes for CASSIEGMDSYNEQFF.

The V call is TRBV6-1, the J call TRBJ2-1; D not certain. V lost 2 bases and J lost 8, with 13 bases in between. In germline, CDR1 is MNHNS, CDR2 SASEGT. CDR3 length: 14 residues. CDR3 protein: CASSEFGVGDEQFF. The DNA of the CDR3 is TGTGCCAGCAGTGAATTTGGGGTTGGGGATGAGCAGTTCTTC.

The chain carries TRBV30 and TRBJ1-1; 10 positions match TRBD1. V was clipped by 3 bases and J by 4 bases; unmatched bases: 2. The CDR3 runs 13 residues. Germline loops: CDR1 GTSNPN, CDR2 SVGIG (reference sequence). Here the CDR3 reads CAWRRTGGTEAFF. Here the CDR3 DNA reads TGTGCCTGGAGACGGACAGGGGGCACTGAAGCTTTCTTT.

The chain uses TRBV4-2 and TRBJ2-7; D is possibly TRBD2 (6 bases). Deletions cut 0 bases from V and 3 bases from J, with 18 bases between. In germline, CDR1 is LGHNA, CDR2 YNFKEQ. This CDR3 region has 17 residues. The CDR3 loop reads CASSQEDGGPPGYEQYF. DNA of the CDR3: TGTGCCAGCAGCCAAGAGGACGGGGGACCCCCCGGCTACGAGCAGTACTTC.

In DNA, the CDR3 is TGTGCCAGCCTGGGGGGTCTTGGCTACACCTTC. The encoded protein is CASLGGLGYTF. The chain recombines TRBV12-3 or TRBV12-4 with TRBJ1-2; TRBD1 might be the D (5 bases). This CDR3 contains 11 residues. V was cut by 8 bases and J by 7 bases, with 11 bases left in between.

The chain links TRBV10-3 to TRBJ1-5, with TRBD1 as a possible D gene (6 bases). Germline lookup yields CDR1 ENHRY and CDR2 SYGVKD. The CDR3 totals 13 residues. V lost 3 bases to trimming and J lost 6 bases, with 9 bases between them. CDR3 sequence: CAISEGGGQPQHF. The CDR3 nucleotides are TGTGCCATCAGTGAAGGAGGGGGTCAGCCCCAGCATTTT.

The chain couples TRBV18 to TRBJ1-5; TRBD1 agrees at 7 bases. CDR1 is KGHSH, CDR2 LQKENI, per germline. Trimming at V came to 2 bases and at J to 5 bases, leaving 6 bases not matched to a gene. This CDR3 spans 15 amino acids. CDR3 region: CASSPTSGTDQPQHF. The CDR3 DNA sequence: TGTGCCAGCTCACCAACTTCCGGGACAGATCAGCCCCAGCATTTT. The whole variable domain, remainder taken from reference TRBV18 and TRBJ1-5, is NAGVMQNPRHLVRRRGQEARLRCSPMKGHSHVYWYRQLPEEGLKFMVYLQKENIIDESGMPKERFSAEFPKEGPSILRIQQVVRGDSAAYFCASSPTSGTDQPQHFGDGTRLSIL.

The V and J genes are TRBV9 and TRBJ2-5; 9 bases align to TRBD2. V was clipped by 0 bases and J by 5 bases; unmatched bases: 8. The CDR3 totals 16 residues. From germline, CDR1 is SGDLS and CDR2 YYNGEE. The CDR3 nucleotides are TGTGCCAGCAGCGTAGATGCGGGGGGGCCTTGGGAGACCCAGTACTTC. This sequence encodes CASSVDAGGPWETQYF.

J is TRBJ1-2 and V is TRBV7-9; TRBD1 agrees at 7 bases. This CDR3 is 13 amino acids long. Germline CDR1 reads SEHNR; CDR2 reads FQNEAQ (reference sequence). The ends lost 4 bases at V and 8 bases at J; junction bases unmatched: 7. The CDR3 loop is CASSSDRVDGYTF. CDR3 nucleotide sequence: TGTGCCAGCAGCTCCGACAGGGTAGACGGCTACACCTTC.

CDR3 DNA sequence: TGCAGCGTCCAAAAACTGTCGAGCTCTGGAAACACCATATATTTT. Protein product: CSVQKLSSSGNTIYF. V and J are TRBV29-1 and TRBJ1-3; D gene uncertain. CDR3 length: 15 amino acids. Germline CDR1 reads SQVTM; CDR2 reads ANQGSEA. With 6 bases removed from V and 0 bases from J, the gap between germline ends came to 15 bases.

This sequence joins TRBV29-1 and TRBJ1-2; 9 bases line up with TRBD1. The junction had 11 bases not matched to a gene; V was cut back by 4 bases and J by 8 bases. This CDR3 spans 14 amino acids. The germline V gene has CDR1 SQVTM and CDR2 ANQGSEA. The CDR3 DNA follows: TGCAGCGTTGTTGGACAGGGGTTATTCCCGGGCTACACCTTC. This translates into CSVVGQGLFPGYTF. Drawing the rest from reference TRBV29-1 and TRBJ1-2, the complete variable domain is SAVISQKPSRDICQRGTSLTIQCQVDSQVTMMFWYRQQPGQSLTLIATANQGSEATYESGFVIDKFPISRPNLTFSTLTVSNMSPEDSSIYLCSVVGQGLFPGYTFGSGTRLTVV.

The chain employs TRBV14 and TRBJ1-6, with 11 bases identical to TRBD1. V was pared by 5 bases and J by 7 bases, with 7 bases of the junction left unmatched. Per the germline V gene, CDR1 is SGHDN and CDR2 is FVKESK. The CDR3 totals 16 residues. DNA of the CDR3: TGTGCCAGCAGCGAATCGGGACAGGGGGGGAATTCACCCCTCCACTTT. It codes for CASSESGQGGNSPLHF.

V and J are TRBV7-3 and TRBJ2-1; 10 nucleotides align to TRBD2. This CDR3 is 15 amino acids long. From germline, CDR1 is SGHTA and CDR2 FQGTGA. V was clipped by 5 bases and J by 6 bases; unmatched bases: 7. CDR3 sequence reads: CASSRLAGAGNEQFF. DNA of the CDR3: TGTGCCAGCAGCCGCCTAGCGGGGGCCGGCAATGAGCAGTTCTTC.

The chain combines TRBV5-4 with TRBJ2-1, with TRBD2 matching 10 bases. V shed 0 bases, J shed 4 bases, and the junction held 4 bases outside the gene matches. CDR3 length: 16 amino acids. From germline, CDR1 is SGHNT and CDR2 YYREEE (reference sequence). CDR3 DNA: TGTGCCAGCAGCTTGGTCCTAGCGGGGGCTTACAATGAGCAGTTCTTC. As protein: CASSLVLAGAYNEQFF.

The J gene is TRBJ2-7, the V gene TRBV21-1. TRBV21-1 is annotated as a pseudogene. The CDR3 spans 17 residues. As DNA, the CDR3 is TGTGCCAGCAGCGCGACCTTCCCCCGGTTTTCCAGTCTCGAGCAGTACTTC. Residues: CASSATFPRFSSLEQYF.

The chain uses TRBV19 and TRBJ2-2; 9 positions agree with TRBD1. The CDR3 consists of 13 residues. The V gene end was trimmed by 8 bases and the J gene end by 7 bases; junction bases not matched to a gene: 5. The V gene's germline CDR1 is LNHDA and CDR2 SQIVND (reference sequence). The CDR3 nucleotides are TGTGCCAGTCGACAGGGGGGGGTCGGGGAGCTGTTTTTT. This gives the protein CASRQGGVGELFF.

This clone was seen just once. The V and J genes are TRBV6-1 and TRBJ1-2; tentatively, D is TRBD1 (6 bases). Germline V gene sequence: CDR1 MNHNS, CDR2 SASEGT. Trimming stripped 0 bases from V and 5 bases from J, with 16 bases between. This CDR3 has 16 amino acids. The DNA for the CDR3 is TGTGCCAGCAGTGAAGCGGGGCTGGGGGCAGGATATGGCTACACCTTC. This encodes CASSEAGLGAGYGYTF.

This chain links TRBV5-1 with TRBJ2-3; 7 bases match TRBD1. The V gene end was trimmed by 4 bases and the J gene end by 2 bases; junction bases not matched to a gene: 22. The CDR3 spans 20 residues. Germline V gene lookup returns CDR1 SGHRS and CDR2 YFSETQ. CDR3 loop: CASSSPGQYEDRGPTDTQYF. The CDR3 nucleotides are TGCGCCAGCAGCAGCCCGGGACAGTACGAAGACAGAGGCCCCACAGATACGCAGTATTTT.

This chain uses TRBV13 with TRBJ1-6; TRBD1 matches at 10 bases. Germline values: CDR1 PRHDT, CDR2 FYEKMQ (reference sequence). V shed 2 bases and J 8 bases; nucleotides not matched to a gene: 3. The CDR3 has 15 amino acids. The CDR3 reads CASSLRDRGDSPLHF. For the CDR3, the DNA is TGTGCCAGCAGCTTACGGGACAGGGGTGATTCACCCCTCCACTTT.